The T cell receptor (beta chain) under discussion was sequenced for a study of shared clonotypes between healthy human individuals (dated by TCRdb to 2018 to 2021). With respect to the entire study: The cohort included a few men and a couple of women between 18 and 49 years of age. Per donor, three plates each were used for CD4 naive and CD4 memory, two for CD8 naive, and one for CD8 memory. The study deeply sequenced blood TCR repertoires of about 5 healthy adults to estimate repertoire size and the extent of clonotype sharing between individuals. Leukapheresis yielded between about 0.8 and 8.9 billion PBMCs per donor. To increase sequencing depth and limit assay-specific biases, TCR repertoire library preparation and sequencing were carried out by different laboratories using diverse techniques. Results and caveats for the whole study, not just this receptor: Naive subsets generally had larger estimated clonotype richness than memory subsets did. Based on pairwise subsampling, the degree of clonotype sharing among donors was expected to be affected by sequencing depth. Compared with non-shared clonotypes, clonotypes shared by all four sorted-subset donors had higher generation probabilities. Incomplete sequencing was indicated by rarefaction of sorted-subset datasets, despite the large sequencing depth. Sampling was restricted to blood, and TCR repertoires in tissues likely differ from the TCR repertoires found in blood. When a handful of donors were compared, the shared fraction of clonotypes was about 5% for naive CD4, 3% to 4% for naive CD8, 2% to 2.5% for memory CD4, and roughly 0.4% for memory CD8. The genetic and exposure-history diversity represented was limited by the small number of donors.

Using the deep immunoSEQ assay, TCR CDR3 regions were amplified from genomic DNA by multiplex PCR. Genomic DNA extracted from each cell subset was distributed evenly over all wells of several immunoSEQ 96-well plates, and each plate served as one replicate. Each replicate PCR for sorted subsets received about 210 ng genomic DNA, equal to some 32,000 T cell genomes. Purified libraries were quantified with a Qubit 3.0 fluorometer, sized on a Bioanalyzer 2100, and re-quantified with the KAPA Library Quantification kit. Every immunoSEQ 96-well plate was sequenced on a dedicated single-read 150-cycle Illumina NextSeq 550 flow cell. The original methods were these. Because only junctional sequences without quality scores were contained in the immunoSEQ output, filtering matching that applied to full-length reads could not be performed. Sequences were annotated with PyIR, a Python wrapper for IgBLAST v1.9, using IMGT germline references to assign V/J genes and CDR3. Any read was removed if the V/J assignment was weak (E-value above 1e-6), the CDR3 was missing, or the read contained stop codons, out-of-frame junctions, or ambiguous translated residues. A V3J clonotype was defined by an identical inferred V gene, J gene, and CDR3 amino acid sequence. Percentage overlap between repertoires was computed as shared unique clonotypes divided by the size of the smaller repertoire. Three approaches were used to assess repertoire richness: RTK rarefaction, the Chao1 estimator, and Recon v2.1 estimates of unobserved clonotypes. OLGA was used to compute generation probabilities for all TCRbeta clonotypes that the gDNA method yielded from a handful of donors. TCRdb took this table from immuneACCESS and kept in-frame rearrangements with V and J called. Such tables lack part of the clones; where checked against another copy, unresolved V genes explain under half of the gap, and the rest is unexplained. V and J calls and clone size follow that table, whereas D and trimming were derived from the DNA. The table for this sample lists 780,000 or so clones; approximately 72% of them were counted only once. The ten largest clones take up more than 1.5% of the sample.

As to this clone: Its specific antigen is unknown. Per-base qualities were not stored, and no clone one base away is much larger.

Reading the germline V gene gives CDR1 MGHDK and CDR2 SYGVNS. The CDR3 spans 18 residues, from the cysteine through the phenylalanine. Only the CDR3 part of the read is kept: 54 bases, read in frame from the first base. V is trimmed back by 5 bases and J by 0 bases, and the junction contains 9 bases that no gene match accounts for. Donors were healthy HIV-negative adults with no recently reported acute infections or vaccinations. Every donor was a Caucasian adult living in Nashville, Tennessee, USA. CD4+ T cells were enriched by magnetic negative selection, after which naive cells were positively selected on CD45RA and the negative fraction was taken as the memory subset. Blood was obtained by leukapheresis, after which PBMCs were separated by Ficoll-Histopaque density gradient centrifugation and cryopreserved in liquid nitrogen vapor phase. Analytical flow cytometry was used to check the purity and quantity of every magnetically sorted T cell population. Genomic DNA was isolated from every sorted fraction and measured by UV absorbance on a Nanodrop 2000c.

The chain couples TRBV25-1 to TRBJ1-4, with 10 middle bases fitting TRBD1. What was sequenced was memory CD4+ T cells sorted from blood. Read against the paper, the sample's cell subset or site label means: CD45RA-negative fraction. The source of this sequence is a young woman in good health. The CDR3 is CASSTGQGGSATNEKLFF. The base sequence is TGTGCCAGCAGTACAGGACAGGGGGGTAGTGCAACTAATGAAAAACTGTTTTTT.